This T cell receptor (beta chain) was identified during a study of T-cell memory formation after mild COVID-19. Overall study results and limits: Pre-infection memory contained some responding clones, which suggested that cross-reactive memory had joined. Clones that contracted from day 15 to 85 had balanced CD4/CD8; later expanders were CD4+ biased. Among clones peaking at day 37 in the second wave, SARS-CoV-2 specificity remained unconfirmed.

To note about this clonotype: Its target is not known.

TCRdb reprocessed the 5' RACE reads with MiXCR, giving one entry per CDR3 protein. The repertoire holds 350,000 to 400,000 distinct CDR3 sequences, 20% to 25% seen once, with approximately 13% in the top ten. This receptor was identified in an adult woman who had mild COVID-19 (a few samples of this study predate the infection). Cell type and time point are not known. The sample consisted of PBMCs or a T cell subset sorted from them (not recorded which).

The CDR3 coding sequence is TGTGCCAGCAGTTTAGTGGCTGGCTATGGCTACACCTTC. As protein: CASSLVAGYGYTF. The chain carries TRBV12-3 or TRBV12-4 and TRBJ1-2; D unclear. CDR3 length: 13 residues. Trimming left V 1 base short and J 4 bases short, with 7 bases between.